The text below deals with one TCR beta chain. Its matching antigen is unknown. Method: immunoSEQ multiplex PCR; TCRdb's copy keeps in-frame clones and lacks some. The sample has tens of thousands of clones, just under 95% seen once. This sample is part of a study of graft-versus-host responses after intestinal transplantation. Study background: All recipients were given anti-thymocyte globulin induction, and tacrolimus and steroids were then administered for three to four years.

Germline V gene sequence: CDR1 SGDLS, CDR2 YYNGEE. The CDR3 is 14 amino acids. V dropped 4 bases and J dropped 0 bases, with 10 bases sitting between them. Material: unstimulated CD8+ T cells sorted from spleen or lymph node cells, obtained before intestinal transplant. The chain is built from TRBV9 and TRBJ1-1, with a tentative D call TRBD1 (5 bases). The TCR was taken from a human donor who received an intestinal transplant. This CDR3 is CASSPGLVNTEAFF. In DNA, the CDR3 is TGTGCCAGCAGCCCGGGACTTGTGAACACTGAAGCTTTCTTT.